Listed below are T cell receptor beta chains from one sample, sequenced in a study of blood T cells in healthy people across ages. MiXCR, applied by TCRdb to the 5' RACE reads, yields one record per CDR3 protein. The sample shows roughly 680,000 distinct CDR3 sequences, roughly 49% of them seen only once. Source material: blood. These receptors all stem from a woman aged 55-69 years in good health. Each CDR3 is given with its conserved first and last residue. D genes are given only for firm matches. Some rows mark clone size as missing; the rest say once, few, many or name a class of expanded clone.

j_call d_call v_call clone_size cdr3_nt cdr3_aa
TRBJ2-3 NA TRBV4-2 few TGTGCCAGCAGCCCGCGGTCCTCCTCCGCAGATACGCAGTATTTT CASSPRSSSADTQYF
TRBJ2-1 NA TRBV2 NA TGTGCCAGCAGTGGACTAGGGGGCTACTACAATGAGCAGTTCTTC CASSGLGGYYNEQFF
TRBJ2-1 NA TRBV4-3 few TGCGCCAGCAGCCAGGTATGGAGCTCCTACAATGAGCAGTTCTTC CASSQVWSSYNEQFF
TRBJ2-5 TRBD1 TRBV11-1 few TGTGCCAGCAGAACCGGGACAGGGGGCTCCCTGCGGCAAGAGACCCAGTACTTC CASRTGTGGSLRQETQYF
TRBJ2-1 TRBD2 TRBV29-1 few TGCAGCGCCAATCCGGGACTACCGGGTTACAATGAGCAGTTCTTC CSANPGLPGYNEQFF
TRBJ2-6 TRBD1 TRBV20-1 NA TGCAGTGCTAGACCCGGGACAGGGGGAGTACCTGGGGCCAACGTCCTGACTTTC CSARPGTGGVPGANVLTF
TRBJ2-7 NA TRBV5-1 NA TGCGCCAGCAGCCCAGGAGGGCACTACGAGCAGAACTTC CASSPGGHYEQNF
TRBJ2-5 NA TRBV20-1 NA TGCAGTGCCCAAGGGTTCCTTGAAGAGACCCAGTACTTC CSAQGFLEETQYF
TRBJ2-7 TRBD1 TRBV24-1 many TGTGCCACCAGCCCGGGACAGGGTTACGAGCAGTACTTC CATSPGQGYEQYF
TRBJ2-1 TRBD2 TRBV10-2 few TGCGCCAGCAGTGTAGGGACTAGCAGTGAGCAGTTCTTC CASSVGTSSEQFF
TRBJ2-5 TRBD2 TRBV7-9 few TGTGCCAGCAGCTCGGCGGGACTAGCGGAGGAAGAGACCCAGTACTTC CASSSAGLAEEETQYF
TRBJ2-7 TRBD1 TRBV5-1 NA TGCGCCAGCAGTGACCCCGGGACAGGGGGTTACGAGCAGTACTTC CASSDPGTGGYEQYF
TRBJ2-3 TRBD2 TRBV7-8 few TGTGCCAGCATCCTCTATGGGACTAGCGGACTAGATACGCAGTATTTT CASILYGTSGLDTQYF
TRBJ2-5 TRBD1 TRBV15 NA TGTGCCACCAGCATGGGGACAGGGGAAGAGGCCCAGTACTTC CATSMGTGEEAQYF
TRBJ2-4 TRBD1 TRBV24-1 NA TGTGCCACCAGTGATGCCAAGACAGGGTCCAAAAACATTCAGTACTTC CATSDAKTGSKNIQYF
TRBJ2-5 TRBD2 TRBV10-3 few TGTGCCATCAGTGGGGGGACTAGCGGGAGAGAGACCCAGTACTTC CAISGGTSGRETQYF
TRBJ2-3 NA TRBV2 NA TGTGCCAGCAGAAAGGGTTCTAGCACAGATACGCAGTATTTT CASRKGSSTDTQYF
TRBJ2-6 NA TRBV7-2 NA TGTGCCAGCAGCTTAGCGGGGTACTCTGGGGCCAACGTCCTGACTTTC CASSLAGYSGANVLTF
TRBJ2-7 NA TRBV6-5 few TGTGCCACAACCCACGGAGGATACGAGCAGTACTTC CATTHGGYEQYF
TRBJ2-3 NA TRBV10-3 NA TGTGCCATCAGTGAGGGTGTAGATACGCAGTATTTT CAISEGVDTQYF
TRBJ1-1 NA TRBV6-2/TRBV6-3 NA TGTGCCAGCTCGCAAGGGCTGACTGAAGCTTTCTTT CASSQGLTEAFF
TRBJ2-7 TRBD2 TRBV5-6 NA TGTGCCAGCAGAAAGAATCCGGGACTAGCACACAATGAGCAGTACTTC CASRKNPGLAHNEQYF
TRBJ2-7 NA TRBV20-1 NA TGCAGTGCTAGAGAGGGGACTGCTCAATACGAGCAGTACTTC CSAREGTAQYEQYF
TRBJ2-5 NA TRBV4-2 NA TGTGCCAGCAGCCAAGAAGTGTTTTCGGGGTGGGAACGGTACTTC CASSQEVFSGWERYF
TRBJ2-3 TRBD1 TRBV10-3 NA TGTGCCATCAGTGGGGGACAGGGGAGGATGGCAGATACGCAGTATTTT CAISGGQGRMADTQYF
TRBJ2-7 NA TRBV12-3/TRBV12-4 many TGTGCCAGCAGTTTATTGGGGGGGCCCTACGAGCAGTACTTC CASSLLGGPYEQYF
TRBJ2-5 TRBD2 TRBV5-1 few TGCGCCAGCAGCGACGGACTAGCTTCCAGGCCTTGGGAGACCCAGTACTTC CASSDGLASRPWETQYF
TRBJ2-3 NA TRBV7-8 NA TGTGCCAGCAGCTTAAATGGCGGGCTCAGCACAGATACGCAGTATTTT CASSLNGGLSTDTQYF
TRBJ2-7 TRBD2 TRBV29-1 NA TGCAGCGTTGCCCAGGCGGGAGGGGTCTACAATGAGCAGTACTTC CSVAQAGGVYNEQYF